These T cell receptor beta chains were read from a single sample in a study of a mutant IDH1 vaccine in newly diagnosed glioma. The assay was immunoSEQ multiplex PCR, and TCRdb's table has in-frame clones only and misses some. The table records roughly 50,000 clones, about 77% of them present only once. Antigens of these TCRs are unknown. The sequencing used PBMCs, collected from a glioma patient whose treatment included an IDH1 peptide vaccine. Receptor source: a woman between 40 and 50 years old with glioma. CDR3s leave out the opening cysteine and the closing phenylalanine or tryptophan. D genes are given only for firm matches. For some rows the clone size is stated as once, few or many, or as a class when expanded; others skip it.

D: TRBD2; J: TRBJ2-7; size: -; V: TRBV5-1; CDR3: ASSFREGSSYEQY
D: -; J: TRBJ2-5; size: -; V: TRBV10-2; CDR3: ASSESRLEETQY
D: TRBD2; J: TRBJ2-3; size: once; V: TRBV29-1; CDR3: SVRTTGTSGGADTQY
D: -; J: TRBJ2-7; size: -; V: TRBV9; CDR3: ASSPPGLDYEQY
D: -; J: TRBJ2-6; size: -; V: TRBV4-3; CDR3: ASSQEAGANVLT
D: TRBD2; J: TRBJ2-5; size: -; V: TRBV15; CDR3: ATSRGQIAGVQETQY
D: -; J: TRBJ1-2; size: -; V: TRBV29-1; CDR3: SVRLNGYT
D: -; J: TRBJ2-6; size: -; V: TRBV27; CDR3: ASGGKRVGANVLT
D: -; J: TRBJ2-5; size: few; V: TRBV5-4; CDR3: ASSLGLGIQETQY
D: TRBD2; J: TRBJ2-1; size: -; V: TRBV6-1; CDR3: ASSQVGLAGGHEQF
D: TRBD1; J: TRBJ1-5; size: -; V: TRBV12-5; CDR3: ASGLVLAGQYNQPQH
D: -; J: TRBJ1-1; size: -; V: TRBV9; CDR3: ASSGQQGNTEAF
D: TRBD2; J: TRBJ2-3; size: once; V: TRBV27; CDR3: ASSLGLVMDTQY
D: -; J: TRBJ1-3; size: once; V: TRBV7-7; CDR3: ASSLRRQLNSGNTIY
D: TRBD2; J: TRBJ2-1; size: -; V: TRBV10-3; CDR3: AISGSGADNEQF
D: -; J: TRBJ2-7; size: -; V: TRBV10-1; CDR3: ASSESGRVYEQY
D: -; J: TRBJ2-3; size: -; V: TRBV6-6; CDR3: ASRGLYTDTQY
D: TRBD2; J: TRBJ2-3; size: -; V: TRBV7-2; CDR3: ASSVTSGGAPDTQY
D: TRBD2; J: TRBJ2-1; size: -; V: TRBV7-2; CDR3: ASTRNGGGFNEQF
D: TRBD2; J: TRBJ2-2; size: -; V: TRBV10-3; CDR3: AIGGGAAGTGELF
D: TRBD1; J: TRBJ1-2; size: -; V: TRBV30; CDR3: AWGRDRGHGYT
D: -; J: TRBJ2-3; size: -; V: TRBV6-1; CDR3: ASSLLADTQY
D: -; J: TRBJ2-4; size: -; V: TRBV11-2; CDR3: ASSAGTVLAKNIQY
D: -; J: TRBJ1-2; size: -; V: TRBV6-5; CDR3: ASRTTGIGYT
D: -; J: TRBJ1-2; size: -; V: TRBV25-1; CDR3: ASSRLNYGYT
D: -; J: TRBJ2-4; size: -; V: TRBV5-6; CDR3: ASSLPGVLAKNIQY
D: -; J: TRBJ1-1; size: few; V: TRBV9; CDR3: ASSVANQMNTEAF
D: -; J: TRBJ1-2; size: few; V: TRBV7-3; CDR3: ASSLDGTNYGYT
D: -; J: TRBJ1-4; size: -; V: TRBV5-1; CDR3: ASSLRGANEKLF
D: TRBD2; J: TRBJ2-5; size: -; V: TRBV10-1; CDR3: ASSDLGLAGGPRETQY
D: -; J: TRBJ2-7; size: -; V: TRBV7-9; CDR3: ASWSSGSYEQY
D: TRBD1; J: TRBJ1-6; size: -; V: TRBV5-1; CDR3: ASSLTGVNSPLH
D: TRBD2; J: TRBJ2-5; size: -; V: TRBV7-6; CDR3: ASSLWASGGAETQY
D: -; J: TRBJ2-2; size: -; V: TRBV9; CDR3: ASSVTSSAGELF
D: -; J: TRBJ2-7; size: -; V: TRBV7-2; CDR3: ASSLVPPYEQY
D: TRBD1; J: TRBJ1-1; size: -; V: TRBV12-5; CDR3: AAGEDRGTEAF
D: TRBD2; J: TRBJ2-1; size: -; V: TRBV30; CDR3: AWSGGGGSYNEQF
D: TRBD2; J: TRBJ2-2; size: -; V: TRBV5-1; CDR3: ASRWGLAGTGELF
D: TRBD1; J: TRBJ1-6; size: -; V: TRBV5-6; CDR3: ASSSGTAGSYNSPLH
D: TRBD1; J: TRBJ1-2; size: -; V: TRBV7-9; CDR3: ASSSQGVGYT
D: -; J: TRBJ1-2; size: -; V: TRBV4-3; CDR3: ASSQGGEAYGYT
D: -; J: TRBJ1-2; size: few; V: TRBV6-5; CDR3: ASSRNRDPNYGYT
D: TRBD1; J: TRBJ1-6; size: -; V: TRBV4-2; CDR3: ASRRQGGDSPLH
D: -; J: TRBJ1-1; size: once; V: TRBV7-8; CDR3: ASSFGGGNTEAF
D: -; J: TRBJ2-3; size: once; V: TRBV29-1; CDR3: SVDEGTDTQY